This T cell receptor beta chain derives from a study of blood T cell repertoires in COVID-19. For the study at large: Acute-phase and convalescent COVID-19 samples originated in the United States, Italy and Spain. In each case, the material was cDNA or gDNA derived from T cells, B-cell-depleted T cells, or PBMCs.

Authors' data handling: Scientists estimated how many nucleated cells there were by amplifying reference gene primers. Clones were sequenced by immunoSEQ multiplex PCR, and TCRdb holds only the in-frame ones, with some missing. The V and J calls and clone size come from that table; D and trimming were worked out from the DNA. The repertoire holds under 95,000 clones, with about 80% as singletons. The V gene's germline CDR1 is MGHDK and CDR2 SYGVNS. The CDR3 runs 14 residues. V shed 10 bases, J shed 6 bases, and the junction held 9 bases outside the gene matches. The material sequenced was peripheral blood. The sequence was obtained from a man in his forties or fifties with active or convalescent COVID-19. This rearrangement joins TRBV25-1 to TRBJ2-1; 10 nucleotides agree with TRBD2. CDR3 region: CATPSLAGVNEQFF. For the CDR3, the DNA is TGTGCCACTCCGTCCCTAGCGGGGGTCAATGAGCAGTTCTTC. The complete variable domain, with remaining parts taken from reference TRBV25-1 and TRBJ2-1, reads EADIYQTPRYLVIGTGKKITLECSQTMGHDKMYWYQQDPGMELHLIHYSYGVNSTEKGDLSSESTVSRIRTEHFPLTLESARPSHTSQYLCATPSLAGVNEQFFGPGTRLTVL.